These 3 T cell receptor beta chains share one sample of origin, sequenced in a study of T cells after somatic rescue of genetic block. The repertoire was sequenced with immunoSEQ multiplex PCR; TCRdb's copy has only in-frame clones and lacks some. The sample contains 14,000 to 15,000 clones, around three quarters of which appear only once. Sequencing used peripheral blood mononuclear cells (PBMCs). These TCRs come from a boy aged 5-17 years.

The CDR3 coding sequence is TGTGCCAGCAGTCTTAATTCACCCCTCCACTTT. Translation: CASSLNSPLHF. The chain combines TRBV28 with TRBJ1-6; D gene ambiguous. The CDR3 contains 11 residues. CDR1 MDHEN and CDR2 SYDVKM come from the germline V gene. V dropped 5 bases and J dropped 6 bases, with 2 bases sitting between them.

This clone was seen more than once but under ten times. The chain joins TRBV7-6 to TRBJ2-7; no clear D gene. This CDR3 region has 12 residues. The V gene lost 5 bases and the J gene lost 1 base, with 6 bases spanning the gap. Germline loops: CDR1 SGHVS, CDR2 FNYEAQ. Here the CDR3 DNA reads TGTGCCAGCAGCCCAAGTTCCTACGAGCAGTACTTC. This gives the protein CASSPSSYEQYF.

This clone was counted only a few times. The CDR3 DNA is TGTGCCAGCAGCTCCTACGGCCCTGGGGAGACCCAGTACTTC. Translation: CASSSYGPGETQYF. The chain carries TRBV7-3 and TRBJ2-5; D unresolved. Trimming pared 4 bases from V and 5 bases from J, leaving 14 bases between. The CDR3 is 14 residues long. Germline-derived CDR1 and CDR2 are SGHTA and FQGTGA.